Below, one T cell receptor beta chain is given with its context. Its specificity is not known. Unmatched junction bases numbered 9, after V lost 5 bases and J lost 7 bases. CDR3 length: 16 residues. The germline V gene encodes CDR1 SGHTA and CDR2 FQGTGA. The PCR employed 60 Vbeta primers together with 13 Jbeta primers. Sequencing used immunoSEQ multiplex PCR; TCRdb keeps in-frame clones, though not all of them. The sample lists around 160,000 clones; 79% were seen once. The sample is drawn from a study of cytomegalovirus exposure and HLA in healthy donors. Across the study: Counted in an early data release were about 85 million unique TCRs from HLA-typed donors. Study results and limitations: HLA restriction was apparent for most CMV-associated TCR beta chains in a later analysis. TCR beta sequences reportedly predicted most subjects' HLA-A and HLA-B alleles accurately.

The receptor was derived from a middle-aged woman in good health and CMV-seropositive. Source material: PBMCs. The genes are TRBV7-3 and TRBJ2-2, with TRBD2 matching 11 bases. In DNA, the CDR3 is TGTGCCAGCAGCCCACTAGCGGGGGACGGCGGCGGGGAGCTGTTTTTT. Its protein product is CASSPLAGDGGGELFF.